This T cell receptor beta chain derives from a study of graft-versus-host responses after intestinal transplantation. Study-level background: The transplants performed in recipients were multivisceral, liver-intestinal, or isolated intestinal. Each patient got anti-thymocyte globulin induction, then tacrolimus and steroids for about 3 years.

Broader study findings: Present in recipient marrow, GvH clones included some that appeared first in ileum or blood.

The CDR3 consists of 15 residues. Trimming cost V 3 bases and J 13 bases; bases outside gene matches: 15. Germline values: CDR1 LNHNV, CDR2 YYDKDF (reference sequence). Data came from immunoSEQ multiplex PCR; TCRdb stores just in-frame clones and leaves some out. The sample has approximately 50,000 clones, roughly 80% seen once; the top ten hold less than 0.5%. Notes on this clone: Its target is not known.

This chain uses TRBV15 with TRBJ2-1; 7 nucleotides align to TRBD1. The clonotype comes from a human donor who was the organ donor for an intestinal transplant. Sequences were derived from unstimulated CD4+ T cells sorted from spleen or lymph node cells, sampled before transplant. CDR3 sequence reads: CATSSFTGQLSHQFF. The CDR3, as DNA: TGTGCCACCAGCAGCTTCACGGGACAGCTCTCGCATCAGTTCTTC.